Here is one T cell receptor beta chain with its context. The data belong to a study of blood T cell repertoires in COVID-19. In the study overall: Material from acute and convalescent COVID-19 was sourced from the United States, Italy and Spain. Sources were T cells, B-cell-depleted T cells, or PBMCs; the material itself was cDNA or gDNA.

Germline V gene lookup returns CDR1 MNHNY and CDR2 SVGAGI (reference sequence). V was pared by 4 bases and J by 1 base, with 3 bases of the junction left unmatched. The CDR3 spans 16 residues. Authors' data handling: Nucleated cell number was recorded as an estimate derived from reference gene primer amplification. Sequencing was performed with immunoSEQ multiplex PCR; in TCRdb, only in-frame clones are kept and a portion is missing. The V and J calls and clone size were taken over from that table, and D and trimming were inferred from the DNA. The sample gives roughly 500,000 clones, 80% to 90% of which show up once; under 4% is in the top ten.

The chain is built from TRBV6-6 and TRBJ2-2, with 10 bases lining up with TRBD2. Sequenced sample: peripheral blood. The source of this sequence is a human donor in a cohort sampled during active COVID-19. The chain's CDR3 is CASSFGLAENTGELFF. In DNA, the CDR3 is TGTGCCAGCAGTTTTGGACTAGCGGAGAACACCGGGGAGCTGTTTTTT.